A single T cell receptor (beta chain) is shown here with its context. Its antigen is unknown. The record has no base qualities; no much larger clone is one base away. These data belong to a study of PD-1 blockade in classical Hodgkin lymphoma (dated by TCRdb to 2018 to 2021). Background on the whole study: A peripheral blood immune signature of response to PD-1 blockade in classical Hodgkin lymphoma was defined using TCR beta sequencing and CyTOF.

Overall results and qualifications from the work: Only a single clinical trial cohort was studied, and what caused the repertoire differences, possibly disease activity or prior therapy, remained undefined. Baseline TCR diversity was reported to be lower in newly diagnosed patients than in healthy donors and to be lower still in relapsed/refractory patients.

Genomic DNA was extracted with the Qiagen DNeasy kit from unsorted PBMCs and from negatively selected CD4+ and CD8+ fractions. Amplification of TCR beta CDR3 regions was done by immunoSEQ multiplex PCR with primers that anneal to V and J segments. A synthetic immune receptor repertoire was used to minimize amplification bias, and remaining bias was computationally removed after sequencing. From the authors' description of their analysis: Repertoire diversity was quantified as the Shannon entropy index using custom Python scripts. Unsorted, CD4+ and CD8+ repertoires were analyzed separately, except for combined analyses in which CD4+ and CD8+ sequences were merged in silico. TCRdb provides this immuneACCESS table in a form limited to in-frame rearrangements. Some clones are lacking; in checked studies, under half of them reflect an unresolved V gene, and why the rest are absent is not known. Clone size and V and J calls were adopted from that table, with D and trimming inferred from the DNA. The sample data list around 30,000 clones, and approximately 89% of these were observed just once. The top ten hold over 3% of the sample.

Trimming takes 6 bases off V and 6 bases off J; junction bases not matched to a gene: 12. CDR1 SGHTA and CDR2 FQGNSA were looked up in the germline V gene. CDR3 length: 15 amino acids, cysteine to phenylalanine. Solely the CDR3 DNA is kept, with 45 bases framed from the first base. The time point label, read with the paper, signifies: newly diagnosed, previously untreated cHL patient sample. As a comparison group for the relapsed/refractory trial patients, PBMCs were sequenced from patients with newly diagnosed, previously untreated classical Hodgkin lymphoma. Peripheral blood was collected in 8 mL Vacutainer Cell Preparation Tubes, from which PBMCs were isolated by centrifugation and then cryopreserved.

Sequencing used peripheral blood mononuclear cells (PBMCs). The TCR originated in a human donor with classical Hodgkin lymphoma. The chain employs TRBV7-2 and TRBJ2-7; 9 central bases correspond to TRBD2. The nucleotide sequence is given as TGTGCCAGCAGTCGAAATCCGGGACTAGCTTCCGAGCAGTACTTC. It encodes CASSRNPGLASEQYF.